These 30 T cell receptor beta chains were sequenced from one sample in a study of blood T cell repertoires in COVID-19. Libraries were prepared by immunoSEQ multiplex PCR; TCRdb keeps only in-frame clonotypes and omits some of them. This sample has about 130,000 clones, with about 76% found just once. The specimen was peripheral blood. The receptors here all came from an elderly man with acute or convalescent COVID-19.

This clone was picked up a small number of times. V gene TRBV7-2 combines with J gene TRBJ1-1; TRBD1 is a possible D gene (5 bases). The germline V gene has CDR1 SGHTA and CDR2 FQGNSA. CDR3 length: 16 amino acids. Between the trimmed V and J ends, which lost 0 bases and 6 bases, there was a span of 17 bases. The CDR3 sequence: CASSLAPRGSQAEAFF. Here the CDR3 DNA reads TGTGCCAGCAGCTTAGCGCCGCGGGGCAGCCAGGCTGAAGCTTTCTTT.

The V gene is TRBV6-1, the J gene TRBJ1-5, with D maybe TRBD1 (5 bases). The V end was cut by 3 bases, the J end by 6 bases, with 12 bases between. Germline CDR1 MNHNS, CDR2 SASEGT. The CDR3 contains 14 residues. The CDR3 DNA sequence: TGTGCCAGCAGTGATTCGGGGGGAAGTCAGCCCCAGCATTTT. Translated, it gives CASSDSGGSQPQHF.

V usage is TRBV6-4 and J usage is TRBJ1-1; 8 positions match TRBD1. The germline CDR1 and CDR2 sequences are MRHNA and SNTAGT. The V gene end was trimmed by 7 bases and the J gene end by 6 bases; junction bases not matched to a gene: 13. The CDR3 is 15 residues long. This chain's CDR3 is CASTKRDRFLPEAFF. Here the CDR3 DNA reads TGTGCCAGCACAAAGAGGGACAGGTTCTTGCCTGAAGCTTTCTTT.

The chain employs TRBV2 and TRBJ1-5; unclear D gene. CDR1 and CDR2 (germline): SNHLY, FYNNEI. The CDR3 is made up of 14 amino acids. Trimming took off 1 base at V and 0 bases at J, with 4 bases between the two ends. Here the CDR3 DNA reads TGTGCCAGCAGTGAAGGACATAGCAATCAGCCCCAGCATTTT. It translates to CASSEGHSNQPQHF.

The chain combines TRBV5-1 with TRBJ1-6; 7 bases are shared with TRBD1. Looked up from germline, CDR1 is SGHRS and CDR2 is YFSETQ. The CDR3 is 16 residues long. V shed 4 bases, J shed 9 bases, and the junction held 13 bases outside the gene matches. The CDR3: CASSQRDSIFGSPLHF. Written as DNA, the CDR3 is TGCGCCAGCAGCCAAAGGGACAGCATCTTTGGTTCACCCCTCCACTTT.

DNA for the CDR3: TGTGCCAGCAGTTTATGGGGGGACGGCTCGGGCGTGGATGGCTACACCTTC. Amino acids: CASSLWGDGSGVDGYTF. The chain is built from TRBV27 and TRBJ1-2; weak D call: TRBD1 (5 bases). The length of the CDR3 is 17 residues. The germline V and J ends were trimmed by 1 base and 6 bases, with 21 bases remaining between them. Germline lookup yields CDR1 MNHEY and CDR2 SMNVEV (reference sequence).

The J gene is TRBJ2-5, the V gene TRBV15; 8 positions agree with TRBD1. V was clipped by 5 bases and J by 5 bases; unmatched bases: 7. Germline values: CDR1 LNHNV, CDR2 YYDKDF (reference sequence). The CDR3 sequence is 14 residues long. CDR3 nucleotide sequence: TGTGCCACCAGCGGCGACAGGGGATGGGAGACCCAGTACTTC. It encodes CATSGDRGWETQYF.

The genes are TRBV15 and TRBJ2-2; TRBD2 might be the D (6 bases). Germline CDR1 reads LNHNV; CDR2 reads YYDKDF (reference sequence). Trimming removed 0 bases at V and 7 bases at J, with 9 bases between. The CDR3 spans 14 residues. The CDR3 DNA reads TGTGCCACCAGCAGAGATGGGGGGTACGGGGAGCTGTTTTTT. As protein: CATSRDGGYGELFF.

In this sample, this clone turned up once. The chain is built from TRBV6-5 and TRBJ2-6, with D hard to call. Between the trimmed V and J ends, which lost 4 bases and 0 bases, there was a span of 4 bases. The CDR3 sequence is 14 residues long. Germline CDR1 is MNHEY and CDR2 is SVGAGI. Here the CDR3 DNA reads TGTGCCAGCAGTTCGTACTCTGGGGCCAACGTCCTGACTTTC. As protein: CASSSYSGANVLTF.

The chain recombines TRBV7-3 with TRBJ2-5; D might be TRBD2 (6 bases). Trimming removed 0 bases from V and 5 bases from J, with 10 bases in between. Germline CDR1 reads SGHTA; CDR2 reads FQGTGA. CDR3 length: 14 amino acids. CDR3 DNA sequence: TGTGCCAGCAGCTTAACGGCTGGAGGGGAGACCCAGTACTTC. This gives the protein CASSLTAGGETQYF.

The chain carries TRBV5-1 and TRBJ2-6, with 12 positions matching TRBD1. The V gene's germline CDR1 is SGHRS and CDR2 YFSETQ. The CDR3 runs to 20 residues. Losses at the gene ends were 2 bases for V and 3 bases for J; bases not matched to a gene: 12. The CDR3 loop reads CASSFQPGQGASYGANVLTF. The CDR3 DNA reads TGCGCCAGCAGCTTCCAACCGGGACAGGGGGCATCGTATGGGGCCAACGTCCTGACTTTC.

The CDR3 reads CASSEVTGVGGELFF. The CDR3 nucleotides read TGTGCCAGCAGTGAAGTGACAGGGGTTGGCGGGGAGCTGTTTTTT. The chain employs TRBV6-1 and TRBJ2-2; 8 bases are shared with TRBD1. Germline lookup yields CDR1 MNHNS and CDR2 SASEGT. V shed 1 base and J 7 bases; nucleotides not matched to a gene: 5. The CDR3 runs 15 residues.

The rearrangement uses TRBV7-2 and TRBJ2-7; 7 bases match TRBD1. The V gene end was trimmed by 4 bases and the J gene end by 5 bases; junction bases not matched to a gene: 5. This CDR3 has 13 amino acids. Germline V gene sequence: CDR1 SGHTA, CDR2 FQGNSA. CDR3 nucleotide sequence: TGTGCCAGCAGCTCCCGGGACAGCAACGAGCAGTACTTC. Translation gives CASSSRDSNEQYF.

V usage is TRBV2 and J usage is TRBJ1-1; 8 positions agree with TRBD1. CDR1 is SNHLY and CDR2 is FYNNEI in the germline V gene. The V gene end was trimmed by 4 bases and the J gene end by 6 bases; junction bases not matched to a gene: 7. The CDR3 sequence is 14 residues long. The CDR3 DNA follows: TGTGCCAGCAGTGTCGGACAGGGCCAAGCTGAAGCTTTCTTT. Amino acid sequence: CASSVGQGQAEAFF.

The chain uses TRBV6-5 and TRBJ2-7; TRBD1 matches at 8 bases. With V trimmed by 6 bases and J by 3 bases, 7 bases remained unmatched. This CDR3 spans 14 amino acids. CDR1 is MNHEY and CDR2 is SVGAGI in the germline V gene. The chain's CDR3 is CASSATGGIYEQYF. The CDR3 nucleotides read TGTGCCAGCAGCGCCACAGGGGGTATCTACGAGCAGTACTTC.

The genes are TRBV5-1 and TRBJ2-7; D is perhaps TRBD2 (6 bases). The germline V gene encodes CDR1 SGHRS and CDR2 YFSETQ. Trimming pared 4 bases from V and 2 bases from J, leaving 16 bases between. The CDR3 runs to 15 residues. The CDR3 is CASSAYGTATYEQYF. CDR3 in DNA: TGCGCCAGCAGCGCCTACGGGACTGCAACCTACGAGCAGTACTTC.

The chain has TRBV3-1 (or the pseudogene TRBV3-2) and TRBJ1-2; TRBD1 matches 7 bases. Germline loops: CDR1 LGHDT, CDR2 YNNKEL (reference sequence). This CDR3 comprises 15 residues. The V and J ends lost 4 bases and 4 bases, in that order; junction bases with no gene match: 9. The chain's CDR3 is CASSLGGAEGYGYTF. The CDR3 DNA follows: TGTGCCAGCAGCCTAGGGGGCGCAGAGGGCTATGGCTACACCTTC.

V usage is TRBV2 and J usage is TRBJ2-2; 11 bases align to TRBD2. This CDR3 is built from 15 residues. Losses at the gene ends were 6 bases for V and 2 bases for J; bases not matched to a gene: 2. CDR1 is SNHLY and CDR2 is FYNNEI in the germline V gene. In DNA form, the CDR3 reads TGTGCCAGCAGGGGGACTAGCGGAAACACCGGGGAGCTGTTTTTT. Translating gives CASRGTSGNTGELFF.

The J gene is TRBJ2-2, the V gene TRBV5-1, with TRBD1 matching over 7 bases. CDR3 size: 15 residues. J lost 5 bases, V lost 0 bases, and 4 bases had no gene match. Germline CDR1 is SGHRS and CDR2 is YFSETQ. The CDR3 spells CASSLEGAPTGELFF. The CDR3 DNA reads TGCGCCAGCAGCTTGGAGGGGGCTCCGACCGGGGAGCTGTTTTTT.

The chain recombines TRBV27 with TRBJ2-7, with 10 bases aligning to TRBD1. Germline V gene sequence: CDR1 MNHEY, CDR2 SMNVEV (reference sequence). The V segment lost 4 bases and the J segment 3 bases; nucleotides outside the gene matches: 3. CDR3 length: 14 residues. CDR3 residues: CASSSGQGVYEQYF. CDR3 sequence (DNA): TGTGCCAGCAGTTCCGGACAGGGGGTCTACGAGCAGTACTTC.

The chain joins TRBV2 to TRBJ2-5, with D maybe TRBD2 (6 bases). This CDR3 spans 16 amino acids. Germline lookup yields CDR1 SNHLY and CDR2 FYNNEI. Trimming took 1 base from V and 5 from J, leaving 17 bases between them. Written as DNA, the CDR3 is TGTGCCAGCAGTGAAGTACGGGCGGCGGGGTGGGAGACCCAGTACTTC. Translated, it gives CASSEVRAAGWETQYF.

The CDR3 loop is CASSSGQGNEQYF. CDR3 DNA: TGTGCCAGCAGCTCGGGACAGGGTAACGAGCAGTACTTC. The gene calls are TRBV9 and TRBJ2-7; 9 bases fit TRBD1. The trim removed 4 bases at V and 5 bases at J, leaving 4 bases unmatched. The germline V gene encodes CDR1 SGDLS and CDR2 YYNGEE. The CDR3 contains 13 residues.

The chain is built from TRBV3-1 (or the pseudogene TRBV3-2) and TRBJ2-1; TRBD2 aligns across 8 bases. CDR3 length equals 15 residues. Trimming removed 2 bases from V and 4 bases from J; junction bases left unmatched: 4. CDR1 LGHDT and CDR2 YNNKEL come from the germline V gene (reference sequence). CDR3 in DNA: TGTGCCAGCAGCCAAACTAGCGGAGCTTACAATGAGCAGTTCTTC. Amino acids: CASSQTSGAYNEQFF.

The chain uses TRBV19 and TRBJ2-2; 7 bases line up with TRBD2. Germline V lookup: CDR1 LNHDA, CDR2 SQIVND (reference sequence). J gave up 6 bases and V 11 bases, and 3 bases lay outside the gene matches. The length of the CDR3 is 11 residues. The CDR3 DNA reads as TGTGCCGTTCGGGGGGCCGGGGAGCTGTTTTTT. Its protein product is CAVRGAGELFF.

The chain links TRBV27 to TRBJ2-3, with a tentative D call TRBD1 (6 bases). The CDR3 is 13 residues long. Trimming pared 2 bases from V and 9 bases from J, leaving 12 bases between. Germline assignment: CDR1 MNHEY and CDR2 SMNVEV (reference sequence). This CDR3 is CASSLGKGTTQYF. For the CDR3, the DNA is TGTGCCAGCAGTTTAGGGAAAGGGACAACGCAGTATTTT.

The chain combines TRBV7-9 with TRBJ2-6; D is perhaps TRBD1 (5 bases). The CDR3 contains 18 residues. Germline CDR1 and CDR2: SEHNR and FQNEAQ (reference sequence). Deletions cut 1 base from V and 2 bases from J, with 15 bases between. This CDR3 reads CASSLVSGIFAGANVLTF. The CDR3 DNA reads as TGTGCCAGCAGCTTAGTGTCAGGGATCTTTGCTGGGGCCAACGTCCTGACTTTC.

This clone was detected once. V gene TRBV9 combines with J gene TRBJ2-7, with D possibly being TRBD1 (5 bases). Germline CDR1 and CDR2: SGDLS and YYNGEE. The CDR3 has 14 amino acids. Trimming took 0 bases from V and 2 from J, leaving 9 bases between them. The CDR3 coding sequence is TGTGCCAGCAGCGTAGGTGGGGCCCCCTACGAGCAGTACTTC. This translates into CASSVGGAPYEQYF.

This chain joins TRBV11-2 and TRBJ2-3, with no clear D. Deletions cut 0 bases from V and 2 bases from J, with 9 bases between. The CDR3 is 15 residues long. Germline CDR1 reads SGHAT; CDR2 reads FQNNGV. The CDR3 spells CASSLDQKPTDTQYF. The CDR3 coding sequence is TGTGCCAGCAGCTTAGATCAAAAGCCCACAGATACGCAGTATTTT.

The rearrangement uses TRBV6-5 and TRBJ1-3; TRBD1 might be the D (5 bases). This CDR3 is built from 16 residues. Deletions cut 0 bases from V and 0 bases from J, with 9 bases between. Germline V gene data show CDR1 as MNHEY and CDR2 as SVGAGI. The CDR3 reads CASSYSQAYSGNTIYF. CDR3 DNA: TGTGCCAGCAGTTACTCACAGGCCTACTCTGGAAACACCATATATTTT.

The CDR3: CASSFLNEKLFF. The CDR3 DNA sequence: TGTGCCAGCAGTTTTCTGAATGAAAAACTGTTTTTT. The rearrangement links TRBV27 to TRBJ1-4; D is unclear. CDR3 length: 12 residues. Deletions cut 3 bases from V and 5 bases from J, with 4 bases between. Germline CDR1 reads MNHEY; CDR2 reads SMNVEV (reference sequence).